Listed here are 13 T cell receptor beta chains from one sample, sequenced in a study of early T cells in non-severe SARS-CoV-2 infection. One entry per CDR3 protein, called by TCRdb with MiXCR from the 5' RACE reads. The sample records about 50,000 distinct CDR3 sequences, approximately 5.9% being singletons. The sample consisted of whole blood, taken at baseline. All receptors derive from an adult who was a healthcare worker with PCR-confirmed SARS-CoV-2 infection or an uninfected control (not recorded which).

This clonotype is termed medium-sized. This sequence joins TRBV20-1 and TRBJ2-3; 10 nucleotides agree with TRBD2. The trim removed 2 bases at V and 4 bases at J, leaving 9 bases unmatched. CDR3 size: 16 residues. Germline loops: CDR1 DFQATT, CDR2 SNEGSKA (reference sequence). The CDR3 coding sequence is TGCAGTGCTAGACGGCCTAGCGGGAGAGGCTCAGATACGCAGTATTTT. Translated: CSARRPSGRGSDTQYF.

This clonotype came up a few times. The chain carries TRBV5-1 and TRBJ1-3, with a tentative D call TRBD1 (5 bases). Germline-derived CDR1 and CDR2 are SGHRS and YFSETQ. The CDR3 has 15 amino acids. The V and J ends lost 4 bases and 0 bases respectively, with 11 bases between them. The CDR3 loop is CASSTGTVSGNTIYF. CDR3 nucleotides: TGCGCCAGCAGCACCGGGACGGTCTCTGGAAACACCATATATTTT.

This clonotype came up many times. The V call is TRBV20-1, the J call TRBJ2-2, with D tentatively TRBD1 or TRBD2 (6 bases each). The CDR3 extends over 13 amino acids. Germline CDR1 is DFQATT and CDR2 is SNEGSKA (reference sequence). V was trimmed by 3 bases and J by 4 bases, leaving 9 bases between them. DNA of the CDR3: TGCAGTGCTAGTAAGGGGGGCACCGGGGAGCTGTTTTTT. Translating gives CSASKGGTGELFF.

This clonotype was counted ten times or more. This chain uses TRBV6-5 with TRBJ1-2; 7 nucleotides align to TRBD1. The V gene end was trimmed by 6 bases and the J gene end by 4 bases; junction bases not matched to a gene: 11. CDR3 length: 15 residues. Looked up from germline, CDR1 is MNHEY and CDR2 is SVGAGI. CDR3 protein: CASSPAQTGSYGYTF. CDR3 DNA sequence: TGTGCCAGCAGCCCCGCTCAGACAGGGTCCTATGGCTACACCTTC.

This clonotype was detected many times. The J gene is TRBJ2-1, the V gene TRBV29-1; D is undetermined. Germline V lookup: CDR1 SQVTM, CDR2 ANQGSEA. The V and J ends lost 7 bases and 10 bases respectively, with 8 bases between them. The CDR3 loop spans 9 amino acids. CDR3 in amino acids: CSALGEQFF. The CDR3 DNA sequence: TGCAGCGCTCTTGGGGAGCAGTTCTTC.

This clonotype came up many times. The germline gene is not matched at one end of the junction; a read error may be the cause. This rearrangement joins TRBV5-6 to TRBJ2-3; 9 nucleotides agree with TRBD2. Per the germline V gene, CDR1 is SGHDT and CDR2 is YYEEEE. This CDR3 region has 10 residues. The CDR3 DNA reads TGTGCCAGCGGCCGGACTAGCGCGGATTTT. Its translation: CASGRTSADF. Complete variable domain (other parts from reference TRBV5-6 and TRBJ2-3): DAGVTQSPTHLIKTRGQQVTLRCSPKSGHDTVSWYQQALGQGPQFIFQYYEEEERQRGNFPDRFSGHQFPNYSSELNVNALLLGDSALYLCASGRTSADFGPGTRLTVL.

This clonotype has ten or more counts. The chain joins TRBV4-1 to TRBJ2-7; 8 bases align to TRBD1. Germline V gives CDR1 MGHRA, CDR2 YSYEKL. The CDR3 totals 15 residues. With 4 bases clipped from V and 2 bases from J, the junction kept 7 bases outside the gene matches. This chain's CDR3 is CASSLYQGATYEQYF. For the CDR3, the DNA is TGCGCCAGCAGCCTCTATCAGGGGGCGACCTACGAGCAGTACTTC.

Points on this clonotype: Just one base apart from a much larger clone, this may be a read error. This sequence joins TRBV6-5 and TRBJ2-5, with 7 bases identical to TRBD1. Germline V gene lookup returns CDR1 MNHEY and CDR2 SVGAGI. The J segment lost 1 base and the V segment lost 3 bases, leaving 8 bases of the junction unmatched. CDR3 length: 16 amino acids. CDR3 DNA: TGTGCCAGCAGTTATCCAGGGGGAGAAGGCCAAGAGACCCAGTACTTC. Translated, it gives CASSYPGGEGQETQYF.

In this sample, this clonotype turned up many times. V and J are TRBV7-9 and TRBJ2-7; D remains ambiguous. The germline gives CDR1 SEHNR, CDR2 FQNEAQ (reference sequence). V lost 5 bases and J lost 6, with 20 bases in between. The CDR3 totals 15 residues. The CDR3 loop reads CASSPRTDAESEQYF. The CDR3 DNA is TGTGCCAGCAGCCCGCGGACGGACGCGGAGTCCGAGCAGTACTTC. Drawing the rest from reference TRBV7-9 and TRBJ2-7, the complete variable domain is DTGVSQNPRHKITKRGQNVTFRCDPISEHNRLYWYRQTLGQGPEFLTYFQNEAQLEKSRLLSDRFSAERPKGSFSTLEIQRTEQGDSAMYLCASSPRTDAESEQYFGPGTRLTVT.

The sample holds many counts of this clonotype. V usage is TRBV6-5 and J usage is TRBJ2-2; 11 bases are shared with TRBD2. With V trimmed by 1 base and J by 6 bases, 4 bases remained unmatched. Germline V gives CDR1 MNHEY, CDR2 SVGAGI. This CDR3 is 16 amino acids long. The CDR3 region is CASSYLLAGDPGELFF. CDR3 in DNA: TGTGCCAGCAGTTACTTACTAGCGGGAGACCCCGGGGAGCTGTTTTTT.

This clonotype was seen many times. The chain joins TRBV2 to TRBJ2-2; 13 bases agree with TRBD2. The V gene's germline CDR1 is SNHLY and CDR2 FYNNEI. The junction had 4 bases not matched to a gene; V was cut back by 4 bases and J by 2 bases. The CDR3 spans 17 residues. CDR3 DNA sequence: TGTGCCAGCAGTGCGCGGACTAGCGGGGGAAACACCGGGGAGCTGTTTTTT. It codes for CASSARTSGGNTGELFF.

This clonotype occurred many times. The chain carries TRBV6-1 and TRBJ1-1; D may be TRBD1 (5 bases). Germline V lookup: CDR1 MNHNS, CDR2 SASEGT. The CDR3 runs 14 residues. V shed 1 base and J shed 0 bases, with 6 bases lying between them. The CDR3 spells CASSEGGVNTEAFF. The DNA of the CDR3 is TGTGCCAGCAGTGAAGGGGGGGTGAACACTGAAGCTTTCTTT.

Ten or more counts support this clonotype. The chain uses TRBV5-1 and TRBJ2-2, with 8 positions matching TRBD1. Trimming cost V 0 bases and J 4 bases; bases outside gene matches: 8. Looked up from germline, CDR1 is SGHRS and CDR2 is YFSETQ. The CDR3 runs to 17 residues. Here the CDR3 DNA reads TGCGCCAGCAGCTTGGACCAGGGGGCGCTAAGCACCGGGGAGCTGTTTTTT. Translation gives CASSLDQGALSTGELFF.